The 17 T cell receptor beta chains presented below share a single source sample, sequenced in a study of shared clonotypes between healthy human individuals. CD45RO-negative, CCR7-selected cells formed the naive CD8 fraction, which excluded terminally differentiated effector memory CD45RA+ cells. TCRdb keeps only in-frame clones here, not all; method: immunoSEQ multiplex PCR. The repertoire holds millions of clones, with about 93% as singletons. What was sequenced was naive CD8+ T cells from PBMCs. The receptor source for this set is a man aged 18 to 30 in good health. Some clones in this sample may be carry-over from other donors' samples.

CDR3 nucleotide sequence: TGTGCCAGCACCCCGGGAGAGTCCTACGAGCAGTACTTC. Translation: CASTPGESYEQYF. The genes are TRBV7-9 and TRBJ2-7; the D gene is possibly TRBD2 (6 bases). Trimming took off 7 bases at V and 1 base at J, with 11 bases between the two ends. This CDR3 comprises 13 residues. Germline lookup yields CDR1 SEHNR and CDR2 FQNEAQ (reference sequence).

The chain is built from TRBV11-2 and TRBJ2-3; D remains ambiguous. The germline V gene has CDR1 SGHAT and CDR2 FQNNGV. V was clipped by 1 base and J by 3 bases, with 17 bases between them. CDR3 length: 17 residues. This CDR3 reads CASSLGFLEERTDTQYF. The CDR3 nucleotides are TGTGCCAGCAGCTTAGGTTTTCTCGAGGAGAGAACAGATACGCAGTATTTT.

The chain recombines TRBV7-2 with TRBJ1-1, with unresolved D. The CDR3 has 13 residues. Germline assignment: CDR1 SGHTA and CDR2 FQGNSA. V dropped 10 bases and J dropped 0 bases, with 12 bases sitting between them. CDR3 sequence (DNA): TGTGCCACCGAACCTACTTTGAACACTGAAGCTTTCTTT. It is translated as CATEPTLNTEAFF.

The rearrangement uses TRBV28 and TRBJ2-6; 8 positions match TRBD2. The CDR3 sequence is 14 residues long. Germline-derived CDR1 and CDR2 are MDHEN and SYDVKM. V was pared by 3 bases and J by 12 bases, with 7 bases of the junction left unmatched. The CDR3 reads CASSFRGGRPVLTF. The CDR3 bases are TGTGCCAGCAGTTTTCGGGGGGGACGTCCCGTCCTGACTTTC.

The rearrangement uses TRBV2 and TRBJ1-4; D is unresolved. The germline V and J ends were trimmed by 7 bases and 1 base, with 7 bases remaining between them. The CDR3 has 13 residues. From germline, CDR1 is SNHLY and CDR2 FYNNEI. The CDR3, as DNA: TGTGCCAGCATGAAGAGAACTAATGAAAAACTGTTTTTT. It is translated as CASMKRTNEKLFF.

The CDR3 loop is CASSRVGSSFYEQYF. The CDR3, as DNA: TGTGCCAGCAGTCGAGTCGGGAGTAGTTTCTACGAGCAGTACTTC. The chain uses TRBV28 and TRBJ2-7; D perhaps matches TRBD2 (6 bases). V was trimmed by 5 bases and J by 3 bases, leaving 17 bases between them. The CDR3 runs 15 residues. Germline-derived CDR1 and CDR2 are MDHEN and SYDVKM.

CDR3 loop: CASSVAGAQGTDTQYF. DNA of the CDR3: TGTGCCAGCAGCGTAGCTGGGGCTCAGGGCACAGATACGCAGTATTTT. The rearrangement uses TRBV9 and TRBJ2-3; D is possibly TRBD1 (5 bases). This CDR3 region has 16 residues. V lost 0 bases and J lost 1, with 12 bases in between. CDR1 and CDR2 from the germline V gene are SGDLS and YYNGEE.

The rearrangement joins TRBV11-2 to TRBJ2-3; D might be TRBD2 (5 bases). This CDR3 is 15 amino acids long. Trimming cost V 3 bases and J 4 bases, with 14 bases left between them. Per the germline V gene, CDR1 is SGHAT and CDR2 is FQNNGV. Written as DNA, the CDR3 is TGTGCCAGCAGCTTTTCCGGGATCGATCCAGATACGCAGTATTTT. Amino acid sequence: CASSFSGIDPDTQYF.

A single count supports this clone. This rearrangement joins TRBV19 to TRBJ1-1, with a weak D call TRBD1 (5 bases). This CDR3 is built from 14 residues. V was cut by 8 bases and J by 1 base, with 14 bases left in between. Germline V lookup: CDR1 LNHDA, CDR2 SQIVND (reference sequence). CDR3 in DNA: TGTGCCAGTTCTGTCGACGGGGCGAACACTGAAGCTTTCTTT. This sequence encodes CASSVDGANTEAFF.

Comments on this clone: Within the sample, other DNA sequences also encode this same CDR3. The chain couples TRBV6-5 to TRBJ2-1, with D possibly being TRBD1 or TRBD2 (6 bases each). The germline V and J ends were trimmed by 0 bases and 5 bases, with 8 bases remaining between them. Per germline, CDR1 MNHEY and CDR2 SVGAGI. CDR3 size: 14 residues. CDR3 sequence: CASSYSGGDNEQFF. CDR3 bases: TGTGCCAGCAGTTACTCCGGGGGCGACAATGAGCAGTTCTTC.

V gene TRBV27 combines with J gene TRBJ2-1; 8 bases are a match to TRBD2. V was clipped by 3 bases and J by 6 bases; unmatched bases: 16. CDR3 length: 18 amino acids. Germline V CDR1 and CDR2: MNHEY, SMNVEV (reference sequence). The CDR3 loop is CASSLPGLAGTKGNEQFF. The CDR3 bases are TGTGCCAGCAGTTTGCCGGGGCTAGCGGGTACCAAGGGCAATGAGCAGTTCTTC.

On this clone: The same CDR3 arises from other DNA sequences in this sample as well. The DNA for the CDR3 is TGTGCCAGCAGCTTAAGGGAGCAGTTCTTC. Translating gives CASSLREQFF. This sequence joins TRBV7-9 and TRBJ2-1; D gene uncertain. The germline V gene encodes CDR1 SEHNR and CDR2 FQNEAQ (reference sequence). CDR3 length: 10 amino acids. V dropped 2 bases and J dropped 10 bases, with 3 bases sitting between them. Supplemented by reference TRBV7-9 and TRBJ2-1, the full variable domain reads DTGVSQNPRHKITKRGQNVTFRCDPISEHNRLYWYRQTLGQGPEFLTYFQNEAQLEKSRLLSDRFSAERPKGSFSTLEIQRTEQGDSAMYLCASSLREQFFGPGTRLTVL.

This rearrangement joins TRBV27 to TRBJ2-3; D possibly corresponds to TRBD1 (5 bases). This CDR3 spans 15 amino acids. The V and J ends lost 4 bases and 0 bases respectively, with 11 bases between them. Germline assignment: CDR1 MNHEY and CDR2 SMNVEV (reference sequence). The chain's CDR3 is CASSSTTESTDTQYF. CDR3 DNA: TGTGCCAGCAGTTCGACGACAGAAAGCACAGATACGCAGTATTTT.

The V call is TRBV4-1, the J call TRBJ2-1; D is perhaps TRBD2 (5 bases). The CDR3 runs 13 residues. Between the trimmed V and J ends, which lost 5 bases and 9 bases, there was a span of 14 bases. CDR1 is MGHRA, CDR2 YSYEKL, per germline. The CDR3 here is CASSSAGAVEQFF. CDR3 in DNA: TGCGCCAGCAGCTCGGCGGGTGCCGTTGAGCAGTTCTTC.

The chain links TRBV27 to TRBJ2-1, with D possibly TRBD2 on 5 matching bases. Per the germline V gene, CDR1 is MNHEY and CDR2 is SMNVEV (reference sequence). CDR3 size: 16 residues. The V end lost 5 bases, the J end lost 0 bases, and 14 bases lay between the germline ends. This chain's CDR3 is CASSTISGSSYNEQFF. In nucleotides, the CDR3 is TGTGCCAGCAGTACCATCTCGGGGAGCTCCTACAATGAGCAGTTCTTC.

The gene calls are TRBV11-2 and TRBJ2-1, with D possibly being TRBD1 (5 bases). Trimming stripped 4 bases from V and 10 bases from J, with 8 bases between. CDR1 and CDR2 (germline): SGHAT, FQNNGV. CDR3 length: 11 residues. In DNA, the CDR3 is TGTGCCAGCAGCTCAAGGACAGAGCAGTTCTTC. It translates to CASSSRTEQFF.

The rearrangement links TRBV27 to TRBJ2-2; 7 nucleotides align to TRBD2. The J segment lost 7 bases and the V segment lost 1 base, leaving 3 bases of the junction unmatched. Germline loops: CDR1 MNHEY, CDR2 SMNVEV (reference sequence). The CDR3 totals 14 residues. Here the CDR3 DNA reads TGTGCCAGCAGTTTATACACGGGAGGCGGGGAGCTGTTTTTT. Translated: CASSLYTGGGELFF.